The source of this T cell receptor (beta chain) is a study of cytomegalovirus exposure and HLA in healthy donors. With respect to this clone: Its antigen remains unknown.

Both 60 Vbeta primers and 13 Jbeta primers went into the PCR. Here immunoSEQ multiplex PCR was the method, and the copy in TCRdb shows in-frame clones only, minus some. The sample lists over 95,000 clones; about 78% were seen once. Study findings and constraints: Some V segments, TRBV6-2 and TRBV6-3 among them, were indistinguishable and were therefore excluded. Later on, analysis showed that most CMV-associated TCR beta chains appeared to be HLA-restricted.

Each donor's status was that of a healthy bone marrow donor. The CDR3 has 13 amino acids. With 7 bases clipped from V and 9 bases from J, the junction kept 14 bases outside the gene matches. Germline assignment: CDR1 SQVTM and CDR2 ANQGSEA. The source material was PBMCs. This clonotype originated in a woman aged 40 to 50 in good health and CMV-seropositive. The rearrangement links TRBV29-1 to TRBJ2-7, with 8 nucleotides matching TRBD1. For the CDR3, the DNA is TGCAGCGCTAAGGACAGGGTCGCTTCGTGGCAGTACTTC. Translation: CSAKDRVASWQYF.